This entry lists 14 T cell receptor beta chains sequenced from one sample in a study of blood T cell repertoires in COVID-19. Some clones are missing from TCRdb's copy, which holds only in-frame ones; the method was immunoSEQ multiplex PCR. The table includes around 120,000 clones, around four fifths detected once. The sequenced sample was peripheral blood. These receptors were taken from a man older than 75 with active or convalescent COVID-19.

CDR3 amino acids: CASSFSQFDGYTF. In DNA, the CDR3 is TGTGCCAGCAGTTTTAGCCAGTTTGATGGCTACACCTTC. This chain joins TRBV12-3 or TRBV12-4 and TRBJ1-2; D uncertain. The CDR3 extends over 13 amino acids. With 3 bases removed from V and 6 bases from J, the gap between germline ends came to 11 bases.

This chain uses TRBV9 with TRBJ1-2, with a tentative D call TRBD1 (6 bases). Germline V CDR1 and CDR2: SGDLS, YYNGEE. Trimming pared 3 bases from V and 2 bases from J, leaving 17 bases between. The CDR3 runs 16 residues. The CDR3 loop is CASSDPPGQGNYGYTF. CDR3 sequence (DNA): TGTGCCAGCAGCGACCCTCCGGGGCAGGGGAACTATGGCTACACCTTC.

V is TRBV6-2 or TRBV6-3 and J is TRBJ2-2; 11 bases line up with TRBD2. Germline CDR1 is MNHEY and CDR2 is SVGEGT. This CDR3 is built from 19 residues. V lost 5 bases and J lost 4; bases outside the gene matches: 15. CDR3 protein: CASSARRVAGGPGTGELFF. The DNA of the CDR3 is TGTGCCAGCAGTGCCCGGAGAGTAGCGGGGGGGCCTGGCACCGGGGAGCTGTTTTTT.

The rearrangement uses TRBV12-3 or TRBV12-4 and TRBJ2-3, with a possible D match to TRBD2 (6 bases). V was shortened by 1 base and J by 11 bases, with 7 bases between the two germline ends. This CDR3 is built from 11 residues. The CDR3 is CASSLGRGQYF. Here the CDR3 DNA reads TGTGCCAGCAGTTTAGGGCGGGGGCAGTATTTT.

The chain is built from TRBV2 and TRBJ2-5; possible D gene TRBD2, 5 bases. The CDR3 runs to 13 residues. Germline CDR1 is SNHLY and CDR2 is FYNNEI. Deletions cut 4 bases from V and 1 base from J, with 7 bases between. DNA of the CDR3: TGTGCCAGCAGTGGTGGACTCCAAGAGACCCAGTACTTC. Translation gives CASSGGLQETQYF.

The sample holds one count of this clone. The chain carries TRBV27 and TRBJ1-6; D unclear. The CDR3 sequence is 13 residues long. Germline CDR1 reads MNHEY; CDR2 reads SMNVEV (reference sequence). The V end was cut by 5 bases, the J end by 11 bases, with 13 bases between. CDR3 region: CASSETQFPPLHF. The DNA of the CDR3 is TGTGCCAGCAGTGAAACCCAGTTCCCACCCCTCCACTTT.

The J gene is TRBJ1-6, the V gene TRBV28; weak D call: TRBD1 (5 bases). The V end lost 5 bases, the J end lost 6 bases, and 17 bases lay between the germline ends. Per germline, CDR1 MDHEN and CDR2 SYDVKM. CDR3 length: 16 residues. CDR3 residues: CASSAGGAGLNSPLHF. The CDR3 DNA reads TGTGCCAGCAGTGCCGGTGGGGCAGGGCTTAATTCACCCCTCCACTTT.

The CDR3 spells CASSMRGQGGGELFF. For the CDR3, the DNA is TGTGCCAGTAGTATGAGGGGACAGGGCGGCGGGGAGCTGTTTTTT. The genes are TRBV19 and TRBJ2-2; 9 bases fit TRBD1. Trimming at V came to 3 bases and at J to 7 bases, leaving 6 bases not matched to a gene. CDR1 and CDR2 from the germline V gene are LNHDA and SQIVND (reference sequence). The CDR3 is 15 residues long.

The J gene is TRBJ2-1, the V gene TRBV2; no clear D. The CDR3 sequence is 11 residues long. CDR1 is SNHLY and CDR2 is FYNNEI in the germline V gene. V lost 6 bases, J lost 4 bases, and 4 bases lay in between. The CDR3 here is CASSQYNEQFF. In DNA, the CDR3 is TGTGCCAGCAGCCAATACAATGAGCAGTTCTTC.

The genes are TRBV7-8 and TRBJ2-1; 13 bases are a match to TRBD2. Trimming removed 5 bases from V and 4 bases from J; junction bases left unmatched: 5. Per the germline V gene, CDR1 is SGHVS and CDR2 is FQNEAQ. There are 16 residues in the CDR3. The CDR3 region is CASSPRLAGGYNEQFF. Written as DNA, the CDR3 is TGTGCCAGCAGCCCGAGACTAGCGGGGGGTTACAATGAGCAGTTCTTC.

V and J are TRBV5-6 and TRBJ1-5; D is perhaps TRBD1 (5 bases). Germline CDR1 reads SGHDT; CDR2 reads YYEEEE. The CDR3 runs to 14 residues. The ends were cut back, 6 bases at V and 2 bases at J, with 12 bases in the middle. The CDR3 region has the DNA TGTGCCAGCACGGTCCAGGGTGGCAATCAGCCCCAGCATTTT. Encoded protein: CASTVQGGNQPQHF.

The rearrangement uses TRBV6-5 and TRBJ1-6; D is unresolved. The CDR3 is made up of 15 amino acids. V was trimmed by 5 bases and J by 4 bases, leaving 12 bases between them. Germline V CDR1 and CDR2: MNHEY, SVGAGI. The CDR3 loop reads CASSPSVGYNSPLHF. DNA of the CDR3: TGTGCCAGCAGTCCGTCGGTTGGTTATAATTCACCCCTCCACTTT.

This clone was recorded a few times. The rearrangement uses TRBV7-2 and TRBJ1-2; D unclear. With 1 base removed from V and 5 bases from J, the gap between germline ends came to 14 bases. The CDR3 spans 15 residues. Germline CDR1 SGHTA, CDR2 FQGNSA. CDR3 coding DNA: TGTGCCAGCAGCTTAGGATACGCGGTAGGATATGGCTACACCTTC. Its protein is CASSLGYAVGYGYTF.

The chain employs TRBV11-3 and TRBJ1-3; no reliable D call. V shed 2 bases and J shed 0 bases, with 11 bases lying between them. The CDR3 is 16 amino acids. The germline CDR1 and CDR2 sequences are SGHNT and YENEEA. The CDR3 DNA follows: TGTGCCAGCAGCTTATGGTCAGGCCCCTCTGGAAACACCATATATTTT. Translating gives CASSLWSGPSGNTIYF.